This T cell receptor beta chain appears in the sequencing data of a study of human T cells and chemical hapten exposure. Time point here: patch test 1, 2 weeks after DPC sensitization. Treatment given: therapeutic diphenylcyclopropenone sensitization with weekly scalp DPC. Venepuncture was done earlier than the placement of each patch test. TCRdb recomputed calls from the RACE reads with MiXCR, one row per CDR3 protein. In the table there are around 100,000 distinct CDR3 sequences, approximately 11% of which are singletons. Regarding the study as a whole: With DPC sensitization, TCRs exceeding 1 in 1000 frequency showed no change.

Germline CDR1 reads DFQATT; CDR2 reads SNEGSKA (reference sequence). This CDR3 is 16 amino acids long. V lost 3 bases and J lost 0, with 17 bases in between. As for this clonotype: Its antigen remains unidentified.

The chain links TRBV20-1 to TRBJ2-5; D not certain. This sequence originates from a woman between 35 and 50 years old with alopecia areata. Some clones in this sample may be carry-over from other donors' samples. The sequences come from whole blood, collected in connection with sensitization to the hapten diphenylcyclopropenone (DPC). CDR3 sequence: CSAREITNWYQETQYF. The DNA for the CDR3 is TGCAGTGCTAGGGAGATCACAAATTGGTACCAAGAGACCCAGTACTTC.